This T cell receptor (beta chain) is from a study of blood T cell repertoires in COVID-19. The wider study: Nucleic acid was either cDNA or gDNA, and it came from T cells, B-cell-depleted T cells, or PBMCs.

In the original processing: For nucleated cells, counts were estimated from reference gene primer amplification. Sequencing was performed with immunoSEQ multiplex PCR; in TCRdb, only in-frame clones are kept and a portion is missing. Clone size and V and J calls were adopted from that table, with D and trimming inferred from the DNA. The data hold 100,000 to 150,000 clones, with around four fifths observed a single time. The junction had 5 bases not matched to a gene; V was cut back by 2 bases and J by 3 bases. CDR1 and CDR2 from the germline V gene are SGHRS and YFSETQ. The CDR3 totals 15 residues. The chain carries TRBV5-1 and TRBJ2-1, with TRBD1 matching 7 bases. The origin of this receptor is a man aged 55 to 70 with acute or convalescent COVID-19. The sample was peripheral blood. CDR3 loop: CASSFLGQDYNEQFF. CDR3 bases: TGCGCCAGCAGCTTTTTAGGACAGGACTACAATGAGCAGTTCTTC.